These 22 T cell receptor beta chains originate from one sample sequenced in a study of shared clonotypes between healthy human individuals (dated by TCRdb to the early 2020s). Libraries came from the immunoSEQ multiplex PCR assay. In its TCRdb copy, this immuneACCESS table keeps in-frame sequences only and misses some clones. Where compared with another copy, unresolved V genes explain less than half of these, and the others have no known cause. The table for this sample lists about 550,000 clones; about 95% of them were counted only once. The ten largest clones take up around 0.11% of the sample. CD8 naive samples were obtained by positive selection for CCR7 among CD45RO-negative cells, yielding a CD45RA+CCR7+ population from which TemRA cells were excluded. Input material: naive CD8+ T cells sorted from blood. What the cell subset or site label conveys for this sample: CD45RA+CCR7+. These receptors were collected from a woman aged 25 to 39 in good health.

This chain joins TRBV5-3 and TRBJ1-3; the match to TRBD1 covers 7 bases. TRBV5-3 belongs to the ORF category, with a function that is uncertain. CDR3 size: 19 residues. Losses at the gene ends were 4 bases for V and 1 base for J; bases not matched to a gene: 17. Written as DNA, the CDR3 is TGTGCCAGAAGCCCACCCCGGGTCCAACTACAGGGGTCTGGAAACACCATATATTTT. It codes for CARSPPRVQLQGSGNTIYF.

This clone was picked up a small number of times. J is TRBJ1-5 and V is TRBV4-2; no reliable D call. This CDR3 has 13 amino acids. The germline V gene encodes CDR1 LGHNA and CDR2 YNFKEQ. V was clipped by 1 base and J by 0 bases, with 1 base between them. The CDR3 loop is CASSQGSNQPQHF. CDR3 bases: TGTGCCAGCAGCCAAGGTAGCAATCAGCCCCAGCATTTT.

V and J are TRBV10-2 and TRBJ2-1; D is uncertain. There are 10 residues in the CDR3. Germline CDR1 and CDR2: WSHSY and SAAADI. The V end lost 8 bases, the J end lost 5 bases, and 4 bases lay between the germline ends. In DNA form, the CDR3 reads TGCGCCAGCCGCGACAATGAGCAGTTCTTC. As protein: CASRDNEQFF.

This sequence joins TRBV7-9 and TRBJ2-1; TRBD1 aligns across 10 bases. The J segment lost 6 bases and the V segment lost 5 bases, leaving 10 bases of the junction unmatched. This CDR3 spans 16 amino acids. Germline lookup yields CDR1 SEHNR and CDR2 FQNEAQ (reference sequence). The DNA of the CDR3 is TGTGCCAGCAGCCCCCGACAGGGGGCGAGGGGCAATGAGCAGTTCTTC. It translates to CASSPRQGARGNEQFF.

The gene calls are TRBV7-9 and TRBJ2-7, with D possibly called TRBD1 or TRBD2 (5 bases each). CDR1 is SEHNR, CDR2 FQNEAQ, per germline (reference sequence). The CDR3 has 13 amino acids. Trimming took 10 bases from V and 2 from J, leaving 15 bases between them. The CDR3 sequence: CATTWGSTYEQYF. The CDR3 DNA follows: TGTGCCACTACTTGGGGGTCGACCTACGAGCAGTACTTC.

This clone was detected once. The rearrangement uses TRBV9 and TRBJ2-2; 11 bases align to TRBD2. The CDR3 length is 18 residues. V was pared by 4 bases and J by 2 bases, with 10 bases of the junction left unmatched. Germline lookup yields CDR1 SGDLS and CDR2 YYNGEE. This chain's CDR3 is CASSPRGSGRVNTGELFF. CDR3 coding DNA: TGTGCCAGCAGCCCCCGAGGTAGCGGGAGGGTTAACACCGGGGAGCTGTTTTTT.

The gene calls are TRBV28 and TRBJ1-5, with D maybe TRBD1 (6 bases). Trimming left V 2 bases short and J 0 bases short, with 14 bases between. The CDR3 has 17 amino acids. Germline V gives CDR1 MDHEN, CDR2 SYDVKM. The CDR3 reads CASSLGGGGYSNQPQHF. The CDR3 region has the DNA TGTGCCAGCAGTTTAGGGGGTGGGGGCTATAGCAATCAGCCCCAGCATTTT.

V usage is TRBV6-5 and J usage is TRBJ2-7; TRBD2 might be the D (6 bases). The germline V gene encodes CDR1 MNHEY and CDR2 SVGAGI. The CDR3 loop spans 15 amino acids. V was trimmed by 6 bases and J by 0 bases, leaving 15 bases between them. CDR3 bases: TGTGCCAGCAGCTCGACCCATAGCGGCTCCTACGAGCAGTACTTC. Its protein is CASSSTHSGSYEQYF.

The chain recombines TRBV12-5 with TRBJ1-3; D possibly corresponds to TRBD1 (5 bases). CDR1 and CDR2 from the germline V gene are LGHNT and FRNRAP. V was shortened by 3 bases and J by 1 base, with 19 bases between the two germline ends. The CDR3 totals 18 residues. Here the CDR3 DNA reads TGTGCTAGTGGTTTTCTCACAGACCCAGGGTTTTCTGGAAACACCATATATTTT. It encodes CASGFLTDPGFSGNTIYF.

The rearrangement uses TRBV19 and TRBJ2-1; D is unclear. CDR1 and CDR2 (germline): LNHDA, SQIVND (reference sequence). The CDR3 spans 13 residues. Trimming pared 4 bases from V and 9 bases from J, leaving 13 bases between. CDR3 bases: TGTGCCAGTAGTACCATTTCACCGGGTGAGCAGTTCTTC. This gives the protein CASSTISPGEQFF. The full variable domain, in which reference TRBV19 and TRBJ2-1 provide the parts outside the CDR3, is DGGITQSPKYLFRKEGQNVTLSCEQNLNHDAMYWYRQDPGQGLRLIYYSQIVNDFQKGDIAEGYSVSREKKESFPLTVTSAQKNPTAFYLCASSTISPGEQFFGPGTRLTVL.

The rearrangement uses TRBV7-8 and TRBJ2-1; 11 positions agree with TRBD2. The germline CDR1 and CDR2 sequences are SGHVS and FQNEAQ. J gave up 3 bases and V 2 bases, and 9 bases lay outside the gene matches. The CDR3 contains 18 residues. Written as DNA, the CDR3 is TGTGCCAGCAGCTTACGGTTAGCGGGAGGGGACCTCTACAATGAGCAGTTCTTC. This sequence encodes CASSLRLAGGDLYNEQFF.

The genes are TRBV7-8 and TRBJ2-5; 13 bases are shared with TRBD2. Trimming cost V 6 bases and J 4 bases; bases outside gene matches: 8. The CDR3 covers 16 residues. Germline CDR1 is SGHVS and CDR2 is FQNEAQ. CDR3 sequence: CASSLGLAGDAETQYF. The CDR3 region has the DNA TGTGCCAGCAGTCTTGGACTAGCGGGAGATGCAGAGACCCAGTACTTC.

V gene TRBV28 combines with J gene TRBJ1-5, with a tentative D call TRBD1 (6 bases). The CDR3 has 15 amino acids. Germline V CDR1 and CDR2: MDHEN, SYDVKM. Trimming took 8 bases from V and 9 from J, leaving 23 bases between them. The CDR3 DNA reads as TGTGCCAGCGGCTCATTAAACAGGGCCCGAGGGCCCCAGCATTTT. As protein: CASGSLNRARGPQHF.

The V gene is TRBV9, the J gene TRBJ2-1; no firm D call. The V end lost 7 bases, the J end lost 6 bases, and 17 bases lay between the germline ends. The CDR3 is 14 amino acids. In germline, CDR1 is SGDLS, CDR2 YYNGEE. In DNA, the CDR3 is TGTGCCAGCGAGAGCGCGGTAGGTAGCAATGAGCAGTTCTTC. Translated: CASESAVGSNEQFF.

V and J are TRBV5-8 and TRBJ1-1; D possibly corresponds to TRBD1 (5 bases). Looked up from germline, CDR1 is SGHTS and CDR2 is YDEGEE. The CDR3 contains 15 residues. With 3 bases removed from V and 0 bases from J, the gap between germline ends came to 12 bases. CDR3 in amino acids: CASSYTGTVNTEAFF. CDR3 bases: TGTGCCAGCAGCTACACCGGGACGGTGAACACTGAAGCTTTCTTT.

This chain joins TRBV19 and TRBJ2-1, with no clear D. CDR3 size: 13 residues. Trimming cost V 5 bases and J 8 bases, with 13 bases left between them. CDR1 and CDR2 from the germline V gene are LNHDA and SQIVND (reference sequence). The CDR3, as DNA: TGTGCCAGTAGTGCAGTTGAAAATGATGAGCAGTTCTTC. Residues: CASSAVENDEQFF.

The chain employs TRBV28 and TRBJ1-1, with D maybe TRBD1 (5 bases). This CDR3 spans 14 amino acids. V lost 7 bases and J 4 bases, leaving 16 bases between the germline ends. Germline CDR1 is MDHEN and CDR2 is SYDVKM. CDR3 in amino acids: CASIRNRGVTEAFF. The DNA of the CDR3 is TGTGCCAGCATCCGCAACAGAGGGGTCACTGAAGCTTTCTTT.

The chain has TRBV2 and TRBJ2-5; D gene uncertain. Between the trimmed V and J ends, which lost 1 base and 4 bases, there was a span of 13 bases. The CDR3 is made up of 15 amino acids. Germline CDR1 is SNHLY and CDR2 is FYNNEI. The CDR3 DNA sequence: TGTGCCAGCAGTGAAGGCGGCCTAGAGGCAGAGACCCAGTACTTC. Translating it yields CASSEGGLEAETQYF. The variable domain in full, with the rest retrieved from reference TRBV2 and TRBJ2-5, is EPEVTQTPSHQVTQMGQEVILRCVPISNHLYFYWYRQILGQKVEFLVSFYNNEISEKSEIFDDQFSVERPDGSNFTLKIRSTKLEDSAMYFCASSEGGLEAETQYFGPGTRLLVL.

The chain recombines TRBV10-2 with TRBJ2-5; D is uncertain. Deletions cut 5 bases from V and 1 base from J, with 2 bases between. Germline V CDR1 and CDR2: WSHSY, SAAADI. The CDR3 runs 11 residues. This CDR3 reads CASSPQETQYF. CDR3 coding DNA: TGCGCCAGCAGTCCCCAAGAGACCCAGTACTTC.

This chain uses TRBV13 with TRBJ2-1; no clear D. Germline V gene lookup returns CDR1 PRHDT and CDR2 FYEKMQ (reference sequence). Deletions cut 5 bases from V and 3 bases from J, with 14 bases between. The CDR3 consists of 15 residues. CDR3: CASSPTVAHYNEQFF. CDR3 coding DNA: TGTGCCAGCAGCCCTACGGTAGCCCACTACAATGAGCAGTTCTTC.

This chain links TRBV28 with TRBJ2-1, with TRBD2 as a possible D gene (6 bases). Trimming took 7 bases from V and 9 from J, leaving 19 bases between them. Germline CDR1 and CDR2: MDHEN and SYDVKM. This CDR3 spans 14 amino acids. CDR3 nucleotides: TGTGCCAGCAAGGAGACTAGTTCTTATTCTGAGCAGTTCTTC. Protein sequence: CASKETSSYSEQFF. The entire variable domain, with the rest obtained from reference TRBV28 and TRBJ2-1, is as follows: DVKVTQSSRYLVKRTGEKVFLECVQDMDHENMFWYRQDPGLGLRLIYFSYDVKMKEKGDIPEGYSVSREKKERFSLILESASTNQTSMYLCASKETSSYSEQFFGPGTRLTVL.

The chain combines TRBV28 with TRBJ1-2; maybe TRBD1 (5 bases). The CDR3 extends over 14 amino acids. Trimming pared 4 bases from V and 5 bases from J, leaving 14 bases between. CDR1 and CDR2 (germline): MDHEN, SYDVKM. The CDR3 is CASSSFRVGYGYTF. The CDR3, as DNA: TGTGCCAGCAGTTCCTTCAGGGTTGGTTATGGCTACACCTTC.